Listed below are T cell receptor beta chains from one sample, sequenced in a study of breast tumors, draining lymph nodes, adjacent tissues. TCRdb re-analysed the multiplex PCR reads in MiXCR, keeping a single row per CDR3 protein. Of tens of thousands of distinct CDR3 sequences in the sample, roughly 32% were seen once. The sample taken for sequencing was breast tumor tissue. Source of these receptors: a female donor with breast cancer. Some clones in this sample may be carry-over from other donors' samples. The CDR3 runs from the conserved cysteine through the conserved F or W. A D gene is named only where the DNA matches it firmly. Clone size is not always given. Where it is, it says once, few, many or a class for expanded clones.

V,size,D,J,CDR3,DNA
TRBV28,few,TRBD2,TRBJ2-1,CASSPGAGGNVFGRNNEQFF,TGTGCCAGCAGTCCCGGAGCGGGGGGAAATGTATTTGGCCGGAACAATGAGCAGTTCTTC
TRBV5-6,many,-,TRBJ2-7,CASSSGRPYEQYF,TGTGCCAGCAGCTCCGGACGGCCCTACGAGCAGTACTTC
TRBV20-1,-,-,TRBJ1-6,CSARPTGDYNSPLHF,TGCAGTGCTAGACCGACAGGAGACTATAATTCACCCCTCCACTTT
TRBV14,many,-,TRBJ1-2,CASSQVGLGYTF,TGTGCCAGCAGCCAAGTCGGCCTTGGCTACACCTTC
TRBV12-3/TRBV12-4,many,TRBD1,TRBJ2-3,CASRSPRGLSFTDTQYF,TGTGCCAGCAGATCACCGAGGGGGCTCTCCTTCACAGATACGCAGTATTTT
TRBV15,many,-,TRBJ2-7,CATGVDSSYEQYF,TGTGCCACCGGGGTAGACAGCTCCTACGAGCAGTACTTC
TRBV4-1,many,-,TRBJ2-1,CASSQSGLRGNEQFF,TGCGCCAGCAGCCAATCCGGGCTGCGAGGCAATGAGCAGTTCTTC
TRBV28,-,-,TRBJ2-1,CASRWQDRGSYNEQFF,TGTGCCAGCCGTTGGCAGGACCGGGGCTCCTACAATGAGCAGTTCTTC
TRBV28,-,TRBD2,TRBJ2-1,CASSHSGLAGGNEQFF,TGTGCCAGCAGTCACTCGGGACTAGCGGGAGGGAATGAGCAGTTCTTC
TRBV15,many,-,TRBJ1-5,CATSRVFGGQPQHF,TGTGCCACCAGCAGAGTATTTGGCGGTCAGCCCCAGCATTTT
TRBV12-3/TRBV12-4,many,TRBD1,TRBJ1-2,CASRTGAPSGWGNTF,TGTGCCAGCCGAACAGGGGCCCCCTCGGGTTGGGGCAACACCTTC
TRBV24-1,many,-,TRBJ2-7,CATSGQPDPYEQYF,TGTGCCACCAGTGGCCAGCCGGACCCCTACGAGCAGTACTTC
TRBV4-2,-,TRBD1,TRBJ2-3,CASSQTDRGRGTDTQYF,TGTGCCAGCAGCCAGACGGACAGGGGGCGGGGGACAGATACGCAGTATTTT
TRBV2,many,TRBD2,TRBJ2-3,CASRGLAGTDTQYF,TGTGCCAGCAGGGGACTAGCGGGGACAGATACGCAGTATTTT
TRBV4-1,many,-,TRBJ2-5,CASSHSGSGETQYF,TGCGCCAGCAGCCATAGCGGTTCTGGAGAGACCCAGTACTTC
TRBV14,many,TRBD1,TRBJ2-7,CASSRSPGQPAYEQYF,TGTGCCAGCAGCCGCAGCCCGGGACAGCCCGCCTACGAGCAGTACTTC
TRBV10-2,-,-,TRBJ2-3,CASSESGDTQYF,TGCGCCAGCAGTGAGTCGGGAGATACGCAGTATTTT
TRBV6-2/TRBV6-3,-,-,TRBJ1-1,CASSYAGNTEAFF,TGTGCCAGCAGTTACGCCGGGAACACTGAAGCTTTCTTT
TRBV6-5,many,TRBD1,TRBJ2-1,CASSRRQGEQFF,TGTGCCAGCAGTCGCCGACAGGGAGAGCAGTTCTTC
TRBV10-3,-,-,TRBJ1-3,CAIGPDRVSGNTIYF,TGTGCCATCGGCCCCGACCGCGTCTCTGGAAACACCATATATTTT
TRBV12-3/TRBV12-4,many,TRBD2,TRBJ2-3,CASSSYPGTSGAAGTDTQYF,TGTGCCAGCAGTTCCTACCCCGGGACTAGCGGGGCCGCGGGCACAGATACGCAGTATTTT
TRBV6-6,many,TRBD2,TRBJ2-1,CASSLLAGGPDEQFF,TGTGCCAGCAGTTTACTAGCGGGAGGGCCTGATGAGCAGTTCTTC
TRBV6-1,many,TRBD1,TRBJ2-7,CASSETDRDASYEQYF,TGTGCCAGCAGTGAAACGGACAGGGACGCAAGCTACGAGCAGTACTTC
TRBV5-4,-,TRBD1,TRBJ1-1,CASSLGRTGNSEAFF,TGTGCCAGCAGCTTGGGGAGGACAGGTAACTCTGAAGCTTTCTTT
TRBV24-1,many,TRBD1,TRBJ2-1,CATSEETGGLVMNEQFF,TGTGCCACCAGTGAAGAGACAGGGGGCCTGGTGATGAATGAGCAGTTCTTC